These 9 T cell receptor beta chains came from one sample sequenced in a study of shared clonotypes between healthy human individuals. Produced via immunoSEQ multiplex PCR; TCRdb's table is partial and in-frame only. The table includes a few million clones, about 94% detected once. Sequenced input: naive CD4+ T cells sorted from blood. Stated subset: CD45RA+ positively selected. The receptors were sampled from a man aged 18 to 30 in good health.

This rearrangement joins TRBV5-4 to TRBJ2-5, with D perhaps TRBD1 (6 bases). Trimming removed 4 bases at V and 5 bases at J, with 15 bases between. Germline V gene data show CDR1 as SGHNT and CDR2 as YYREEE (reference sequence). The CDR3 spans 14 residues. The CDR3 DNA reads as TGTGCCAGCAGCCGTGCGGACAGTCGGGAGACCCAGTACTTC. As protein: CASSRADSRETQYF.

A note on this clone: Other nucleotide sequences from this sample produce the same CDR3. The rearrangement joins TRBV30 to TRBJ2-5; D is perhaps TRBD1 or TRBD2 (6 bases each). The V end was cut by 3 bases, the J end by 5 bases, with 10 bases between. The CDR3 sequence is 12 residues long. Germline CDR1 and CDR2: GTSNPN and SVGIG (reference sequence). CDR3 amino acids: CAWSGGWETQYF. The CDR3 coding sequence is TGTGCCTGGAGCGGGGGCTGGGAGACCCAGTACTTC.

As for this clone: The identical CDR3 is also encoded by other nucleotide sequences in the sample. This rearrangement joins TRBV5-4 to TRBJ2-3; D uncertain. The length of the CDR3 is 13 residues. In germline, CDR1 is SGHNT, CDR2 YYREEE (reference sequence). With 4 bases removed from V and 1 base from J, the gap between germline ends came to 7 bases. The CDR3 bases are TGTGCCAGCAGCCCGGACCGCACAGATACGCAGTATTTT. Encoded protein: CASSPDRTDTQYF.

The V call is TRBV7-2, the J call TRBJ1-4, with D maybe TRBD1 (6 bases). The germline CDR1 and CDR2 sequences are SGHTA and FQGNSA. The CDR3 runs to 15 residues. V was pared by 6 bases and J by 2 bases, with 13 bases between. The CDR3 nucleotides read TGTGCCAGCAGTTCTAACAGGGAGACTAATGAAAAACTGTTTTTT. This encodes CASSSNRETNEKLFF.

The V gene is TRBV7-2, the J gene TRBJ2-2; D unresolved. The V end was cut by 7 bases, the J end by 1 base, with 7 bases between. The CDR3 runs 13 residues. Germline V gene sequence: CDR1 SGHTA, CDR2 FQGNSA. The CDR3 DNA is TGTGCCAGCACAAAGCGGAACACCGGGGAGCTGTTTTTT. Its protein is CASTKRNTGELFF.

The J gene is TRBJ2-3, the V gene TRBV18; perhaps TRBD2 as D (6 bases). Germline CDR1 and CDR2: KGHSH and LQKENI. CDR3 length equals 14 residues. V gave up 1 base and J gave up 4 bases, with 9 bases separating them. In DNA, the CDR3 is TGTGCCAGCTCACCACAGACTAGATCAGATACGCAGTATTTT. Encoded protein: CASSPQTRSDTQYF. Based on the CDR3 plus reference TRBV18 and TRBJ2-3, the full variable domain is NAGVMQNPRHLVRRRGQEARLRCSPMKGHSHVYWYRQLPEEGLKFMVYLQKENIIDESGMPKERFSAEFPKEGPSILRIQQVVRGDSAAYFCASSPQTRSDTQYFGPGTRLTVL.

The chain carries TRBV5-1 and TRBJ2-5; D not resolved. Germline V gene sequence: CDR1 SGHRS, CDR2 YFSETQ. Trimming left V 1 base short and J 4 bases short, with 14 bases between. CDR3 length: 15 amino acids. The CDR3 here is CASSLQPTTGETQYF. The CDR3 DNA is TGCGCCAGCAGCTTGCAGCCAACGACTGGAGAGACCCAGTACTTC. The variable domain in full, completed from reference TRBV5-1 and TRBJ2-5, reads KAGVTQTPRYLIKTRGQQVTLSCSPISGHRSVSWYQQTPGQGLQFLFEYFSETQRNKGNFPGRFSGRQFSNSRSEMNVSTLELGDSALYLCASSLQPTTGETQYFGPGTRLLVL.

This rearrangement joins TRBV6-5 to TRBJ2-7; perhaps TRBD2 as D (5 bases). Trimming stripped 0 bases from V and 0 bases from J, with 12 bases between. There are 16 residues in the CDR3. Germline V gene sequence: CDR1 MNHEY, CDR2 SVGAGI. CDR3 sequence (DNA): TGTGCCAGCAGTTACTCGTCCTTCGGGGACTCCTACGAGCAGTACTTC. This codes for CASSYSSFGDSYEQYF.

Points on this clone: Additional DNA sequences in this sample encode the identical CDR3. V is TRBV6-5 and J is TRBJ1-2, with D uncertain. Trimming left V 6 bases short and J 4 bases short, with 12 bases between. This CDR3 has 13 residues. Germline CDR1 and CDR2: MNHEY and SVGAGI. The CDR3 nucleotides are TGTGCCAGCAGCCCAGCGGGTAGCTATGGCTACACCTTC. It specifies CASSPAGSYGYTF.